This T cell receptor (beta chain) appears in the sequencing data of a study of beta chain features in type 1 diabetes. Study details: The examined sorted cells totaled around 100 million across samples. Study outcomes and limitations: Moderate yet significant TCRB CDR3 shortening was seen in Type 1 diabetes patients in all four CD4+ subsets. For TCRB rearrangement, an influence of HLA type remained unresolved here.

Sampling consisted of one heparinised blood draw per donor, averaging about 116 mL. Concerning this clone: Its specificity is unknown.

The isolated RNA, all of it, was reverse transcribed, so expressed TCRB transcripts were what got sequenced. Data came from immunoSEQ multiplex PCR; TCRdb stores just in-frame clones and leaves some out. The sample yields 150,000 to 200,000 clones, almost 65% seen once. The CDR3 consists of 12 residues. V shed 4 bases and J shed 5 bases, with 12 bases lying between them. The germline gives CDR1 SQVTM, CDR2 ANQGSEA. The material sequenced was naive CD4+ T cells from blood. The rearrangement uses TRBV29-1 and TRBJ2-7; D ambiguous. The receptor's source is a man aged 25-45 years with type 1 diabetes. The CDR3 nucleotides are TGCAGCGTTGTAGGGTTAGAGGACGAGCAGTACTTC. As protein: CSVVGLEDEQYF.